This TCR beta chain was identified during a study of T cell responses to AZD1222 COVID-19 vaccine. There are 14 residues in the CDR3. CDR1 is SNHLY and CDR2 is FYNNEI in the germline V gene. V was pared by 6 bases and J by 5 bases, with 8 bases of the junction left unmatched. TCRdb keeps only in-frame clones here, not all; method: immunoSEQ multiplex PCR. The sample lists 90,000 or so clones; 75% to 90% were seen once. The receptor was derived from an adult in good health. The genes are TRBV2 and TRBJ2-5, with 8 bases matching TRBD1. The sample here was peripheral blood, taken on day 0 of AZD1222 vaccination. CDR3 coding DNA: TGTGCCAGCAGCGTTCAGGGGGCTGTGGAGACCCAGTACTTC. Its protein is CASSVQGAVETQYF.